This T cell receptor beta chain was observed in a study of human T cells and chemical hapten exposure. TCRdb re-called the RACE reads through MiXCR, storing one row per CDR3 protein. Of some 71,000 distinct CDR3 sequences in the sample, over 9% were seen once. Time point: patch test 2, 6 weeks after DPC sensitization. Treatment in this sample: therapeutic diphenylcyclopropenone sensitization with weekly scalp DPC. The study drew its donors from alopecia patients who were 18 to 70 years old and suitable for DPC. Germline trimming cut 11 bases from V and 6 bases from J; bases unmatched to any gene: 12. Germline CDR1 reads KGHDR; CDR2 reads SFDVKD. CDR3 length equals 13 residues.

The sequenced sample was whole blood, obtained in connection with sensitization to the hapten diphenylcyclopropenone (DPC). The origin of this receptor is a woman aged 45-65 years with alopecia areata. Some clones in this sample may be carry-over from other donors' samples. J is TRBJ2-7 and V is TRBV24-1; TRBD1 aligns across 7 bases. CDR3 amino acids: CAIQKTGASEQYF. In DNA, the CDR3 is TGTGCCATTCAAAAAACAGGGGCGAGCGAGCAGTACTTC.